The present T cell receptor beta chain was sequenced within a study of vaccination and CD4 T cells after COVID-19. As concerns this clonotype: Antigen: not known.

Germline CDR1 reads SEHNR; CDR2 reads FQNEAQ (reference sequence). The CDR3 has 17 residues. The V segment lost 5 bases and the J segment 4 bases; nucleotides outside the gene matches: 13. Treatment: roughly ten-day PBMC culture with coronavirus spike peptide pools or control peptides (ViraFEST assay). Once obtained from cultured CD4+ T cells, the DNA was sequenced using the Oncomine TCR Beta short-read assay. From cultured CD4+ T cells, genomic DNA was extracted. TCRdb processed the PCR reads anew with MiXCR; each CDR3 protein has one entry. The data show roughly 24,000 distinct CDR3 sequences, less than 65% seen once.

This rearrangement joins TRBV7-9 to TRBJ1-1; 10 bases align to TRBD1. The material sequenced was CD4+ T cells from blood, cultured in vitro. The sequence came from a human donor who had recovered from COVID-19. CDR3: CASSPPTGGNVGTEAFF. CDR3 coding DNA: TGTGCCAGCAGCCCGCCGACAGGGGGCAATGTAGGCACTGAAGCTTTCTTT.